The 24 T cell receptor beta chains in this list originate from one sample, sequenced in a study of blood T cell repertoires in COVID-19. This table comes from immunoSEQ multiplex PCR, and its TCRdb copy is limited to in-frame clones, with some not included. The profile shows some 150,000 clones, more than 65% of them singletons. Material: peripheral blood. These receptors all stem from a woman older than 75 with acute or convalescent COVID-19.

The rearrangement links TRBV3-1 (or the pseudogene TRBV3-2) to TRBJ2-5; TRBD2 aligns across 8 bases. V lost 4 bases and J lost 7; bases outside the gene matches: 11. The V gene's germline CDR1 is LGHDT and CDR2 YNNKEL (reference sequence). The length of the CDR3 is 15 residues. The CDR3 protein is CASSPARGGWGTQYF. The CDR3 DNA reads as TGTGCCAGCAGCCCCGCCCGGGGGGGTTGGGGGACCCAGTACTTC.

This chain connects TRBV7-3 to TRBJ2-1; the match to TRBD2 covers 11 bases. With 2 bases clipped from V and 8 bases from J, the junction kept 5 bases outside the gene matches. The length of the CDR3 is 15 residues. The germline gives CDR1 SGHTA, CDR2 FQGTGA. CDR3 protein: CASSLVSGRADEQFF. The CDR3 bases are TGTGCCAGCAGCTTAGTTAGCGGGAGGGCCGATGAGCAGTTCTTC.

V is TRBV2 and J is TRBJ1-6; the match to TRBD1 covers 8 bases. This CDR3 has 13 residues. Germline CDR1 and CDR2: SNHLY and FYNNEI. V lost 7 bases and J lost 6; bases outside the gene matches: 2. The CDR3 coding sequence is TGTGCCAGCAAAGGACAGGGTAATTCACCCCTCCACTTT. Translated, it gives CASKGQGNSPLHF.

This clone was found many times. V and J are TRBV6-5 and TRBJ1-2; 8 bases match TRBD1. The CDR3 sequence is 15 residues long. Looked up from germline, CDR1 is MNHEY and CDR2 is SVGAGI. After removal of 3 bases from V and 4 bases from J, the junction contained 7 bases not matched to a gene. DNA of the CDR3: TGTGCCAGCAGTTATGGGACAGGCGGTGCCTATGGCTACACCTTC. Translation: CASSYGTGGAYGYTF.

This clone was found once. This rearrangement joins TRBV5-1 to TRBJ2-6; possibly TRBD1 for D (6 bases). The CDR3 is 15 amino acids. Germline V CDR1 and CDR2: SGHRS, YFSETQ. V lost 2 bases to trimming and J lost 3 bases, with 9 bases between them. The CDR3 DNA is TGCGCCAGCAGCTTACAGGGTTATGGGGCCAACGTCCTGACTTTC. Protein: CASSLQGYGANVLTF.

The chain couples TRBV27 to TRBJ2-7; the match to TRBD2 covers 13 bases. The CDR3 has 18 residues. The J segment lost 1 base and the V segment lost 6 bases, leaving 12 bases of the junction unmatched. Germline V gene data show CDR1 as MNHEY and CDR2 as SMNVEV (reference sequence). The CDR3 region has the DNA TGTGCCAGCAGCTACGGACTAGCGGGAGTAGATGGTTCCTACGAGCAGTACTTC. It translates to CASSYGLAGVDGSYEQYF.

The sample holds a few counts of this clone. The gene calls are TRBV5-1 and TRBJ1-5; 10 bases fit TRBD1. The germline gives CDR1 SGHRS, CDR2 YFSETQ. This CDR3 is built from 15 residues. V lost 0 bases to trimming and J lost 6 bases; unmatched junction nucleotides: 3. CDR3 bases: TGCGCCAGCAGCTTGGTGGGGGACAGGGGTCAGCCCCAGCATTTT. Its translation: CASSLVGDRGQPQHF.

J is TRBJ1-2 and V is TRBV18; 7 bases are a match to TRBD1. J lost 3 bases, V lost 2 bases, and 6 bases had no gene match. This CDR3 comprises 15 residues. Looked up from germline, CDR1 is KGHSH and CDR2 is LQKENI. CDR3 region: CASSPAGTADYGYTF. The CDR3 nucleotides are TGTGCCAGCTCACCAGCCGGGACAGCAGACTATGGCTACACCTTC.

The CDR3 spells CASSSPGTSGISGELFF. CDR3 sequence (DNA): TGTGCCAGCAGTTCCCCCGGGACTAGCGGGATTAGCGGGGAGCTGTTTTTT. The gene calls are TRBV28 and TRBJ2-2; TRBD2 aligns across 13 bases. CDR1 is MDHEN and CDR2 is SYDVKM in the germline V gene. The CDR3 has 17 amino acids. Germline trimming cut 4 bases from V and 7 bases from J; bases unmatched to any gene: 9. Looking up the rest from reference TRBV28 and TRBJ2-2 gives the full variable domain: DVKVTQSSRYLVKRTGEKVFLECVQDMDHENMFWYRQDPGLGLRLIYFSYDVKMKEKGDIPEGYSVSREKKERFSLILESASTNQTSMYLCASSSPGTSGISGELFFGEGSRLTVL.

The gene calls are TRBV12-5 and TRBJ2-5, with TRBD2 matching 7 bases. V shed 2 bases, J shed 1 base, and the junction held 13 bases outside the gene matches. Per the germline V gene, CDR1 is LGHNT and CDR2 is FRNRAP. The CDR3 extends over 18 amino acids. DNA of the CDR3: TGTGCTAGTGGTTTGTTTGGGAGGGGCCTAACCCCCCAAGAGACCCAGTACTTC. It is translated as CASGLFGRGLTPQETQYF.

The genes are TRBV9 and TRBJ1-6; 7 bases fit TRBD1. The V gene's germline CDR1 is SGDLS and CDR2 YYNGEE. V shed 2 bases and J 9 bases; nucleotides not matched to a gene: 5. The CDR3 spans 14 residues. The CDR3: CASSVRQGGSPLHF. CDR3 in DNA: TGTGCCAGCAGCGTCCGACAGGGAGGTTCACCCCTCCACTTT.

There are a few counts of this clone. V is TRBV29-1 and J is TRBJ1-5; the match to TRBD1 covers 7 bases. Germline V gene sequence: CDR1 SQVTM, CDR2 ANQGSEA. V lost 6 bases to trimming and J lost 0 bases; unmatched junction nucleotides: 5. This CDR3 is built from 14 residues. In nucleotides, the CDR3 is TGCAGCGTCGCGGGACAGAATAGCAATCAGCCCCAGCATTTT. It encodes CSVAGQNSNQPQHF. The variable domain in full, with the rest retrieved from reference TRBV29-1 and TRBJ1-5, is SAVISQKPSRDICQRGTSLTIQCQVDSQVTMMFWYRQQPGQSLTLIATANQGSEATYESGFVIDKFPISRPNLTFSTLTVSNMSPEDSSIYLCSVAGQNSNQPQHFGDGTRLSIL.

A remark on this clone: Within the sample, other DNA sequences also encode this same CDR3. The gene calls are TRBV20-1 and TRBJ1-1; D call uncertain. CDR1 DFQATT and CDR2 SNEGSKA come from the germline V gene (reference sequence). V lost 6 bases and J lost 1, with 6 bases in between. The CDR3 is 11 residues long. CDR3 sequence reads: CSAEENTEAFF. The CDR3 nucleotides read TGCAGTGCGGAGGAGAACACTGAAGCTTTCTTT.

This chain connects TRBV7-2 to TRBJ1-1; maybe TRBD1 (6 bases). Trimming shortened V by 1 base and J by 5 bases, and 14 bases separated the two germline ends. Looked up from germline, CDR1 is SGHTA and CDR2 is FQGNSA. The CDR3 extends over 15 amino acids. CDR3 amino acids: CASSLEAGARTEAFF. The CDR3 bases are TGTGCCAGCAGCTTAGAGGCGGGGGCGAGGACTGAAGCTTTCTTT.

The gene calls are TRBV29-1 and TRBJ2-7, with D possibly TRBD2 on 5 matching bases. V shed 2 bases and J shed 0 bases, with 8 bases lying between them. This CDR3 spans 13 amino acids. Germline values: CDR1 SQVTM, CDR2 ANQGSEA. CDR3 region: CSVETDSSYEQYF. In DNA form, the CDR3 reads TGCAGCGTTGAAACGGACTCCTCCTACGAGCAGTACTTC.

This chain uses TRBV5-1 with TRBJ2-2, with D perhaps TRBD2 (5 bases). The CDR3 runs 16 residues. Germline CDR1 SGHRS, CDR2 YFSETQ. The V end lost 1 base, the J end lost 0 bases, and 10 bases lay between the germline ends. The CDR3 is CASSLIPGTNTGELFF. The CDR3 nucleotides are TGCGCCAGCAGCTTGATTCCGGGGACGAACACCGGGGAGCTGTTTTTT.

The V gene is TRBV28, the J gene TRBJ2-2, with a tentative D call TRBD2 (5 bases). V was clipped by 5 bases and J by 4 bases, with 11 bases between them. This CDR3 contains 14 residues. Germline lookup yields CDR1 MDHEN and CDR2 SYDVKM. The CDR3 loop is CASSPWTGTGELFF. DNA of the CDR3: TGTGCCAGCAGTCCCTGGACTGGCACCGGGGAGCTGTTTTTT.

This clone was found once. The genes are TRBV10-3 and TRBJ1-5; D is unclear. The CDR3 has 16 amino acids. Trimming shortened V by 0 bases and J by 2 bases, and 11 bases separated the two germline ends. CDR1 is ENHRY, CDR2 SYGVKD, per germline. CDR3: CAISESAGSGNQPQHF. CDR3 coding DNA: TGTGCCATCAGTGAGTCCGCGGGGTCCGGCAATCAGCCCCAGCATTTT.

V and J are TRBV7-2 and TRBJ1-1, with 10 bases lining up with TRBD1. The V segment lost 5 bases and the J segment 5 bases; nucleotides outside the gene matches: 8. Germline values: CDR1 SGHTA, CDR2 FQGNSA. The CDR3 runs 15 residues. DNA of the CDR3: TGTGCCAGCAGCACCGCGACAGGGGGCGCGACTGAAGCTTTCTTT. It codes for CASSTATGGATEAFF.

This chain connects TRBV28 to TRBJ2-7; a weak D match, TRBD1 (6 bases). CDR3 size: 13 residues. CDR1 is MDHEN, CDR2 SYDVKM, per germline. Trimming left V 3 bases short and J 5 bases short, with 11 bases between. The CDR3 sequence: CASSLSQGHEQYF. Here the CDR3 DNA reads TGTGCCAGCAGTTTGTCACAGGGTCACGAGCAGTACTTC.

V gene TRBV15 combines with J gene TRBJ1-2; TRBD1 aligns across 7 bases. With V trimmed by 6 bases and J by 3 bases, 4 bases remained unmatched. Germline V gives CDR1 LNHNV, CDR2 YYDKDF (reference sequence). The CDR3 runs 13 residues. The CDR3 protein is CATRRDSHYGYTF. The CDR3 DNA follows: TGTGCCACCAGGAGGGACAGTCACTATGGCTACACCTTC.

The chain carries TRBV7-9 and TRBJ1-6, with D possibly TRBD1 on 5 matching bases. V lost 5 bases and J 9 bases, leaving 17 bases between the germline ends. In germline, CDR1 is SEHNR, CDR2 FQNEAQ (reference sequence). The CDR3 runs to 15 residues. The CDR3 spells CASSPRGREGSPLHF. The CDR3 DNA is TGTGCCAGCAGCCCGCGGGGCAGGGAGGGTTCACCCCTCCACTTT.

This chain uses TRBV30 with TRBJ1-5, with D possibly being TRBD1 (6 bases). The V gene's germline CDR1 is GTSNPN and CDR2 SVGIG (reference sequence). The CDR3 extends over 14 amino acids. V was trimmed by 3 bases and J by 3 bases, leaving 12 bases between them. CDR3 in amino acids: CAWSQGQINQPQHF. The CDR3 DNA is TGTGCCTGGAGCCAGGGGCAGATCAATCAGCCCCAGCATTTT.

The chain combines TRBV4-1 with TRBJ1-6, with D unresolved. CDR1 is MGHRA, CDR2 YSYEKL, per germline. V lost 4 bases and J lost 1, with 11 bases in between. The CDR3 length is 16 residues. Here the CDR3 reads CASSLFRISYNSPLHF. Written as DNA, the CDR3 is TGCGCCAGCAGCCTCTTTCGTATTTCCTATAATTCACCCCTCCACTTT.